The clone carrying this T cell receptor beta chain showed up just once. Its antigen is currently unknown. In the same sample, other DNA sequences code for this CDR3. These data come from a study of shared clonotypes between healthy human individuals. Study-wide findings and caveats: Against clonotypes common to all four donors, non-shared ones had lower generation probabilities.

Repertoires were generated with immunoSEQ multiplex PCR, while TCRdb's copy carries only in-frame clones and drops some. The data show 2.3 million or so clones, approximately 95% seen once. Germline CDR1 is LNHNV and CDR2 is YYDKDF (reference sequence). CDR3 length: 15 amino acids. V was pared by 3 bases and J by 4 bases, with 5 bases of the junction left unmatched. There were only Caucasian adults among the donors, and all lived in Nashville, Tennessee. This sequence joins TRBV15 and TRBJ2-7; 11 nucleotides align to TRBD1. Material for sequencing was naive CD4+ T cells from PBMCs. Documented subset: CD45RA+ positively selected. This clonotype originated in a man younger than 35 in good health. Some clones in this sample may be carry-over from other donors' samples. The CDR3 is CATSRTGQGAYEQYF. DNA of the CDR3: TGTGCCACCAGCAGGACAGGACAGGGGGCGTACGAGCAGTACTTC.